This TCR beta chain was captured by sequencing in a study of T cells in Graves' hyperthyroidism and ophthalmopathy. It was uncontrolled infection, other autoimmune disease, pregnancy or lactation that excluded patients. Used for diagnoses were clinical symptoms, serum thyroxine and TRAb, thyroid ultrasound and orbital computed tomography. Germline values: CDR1 GTSNPN, CDR2 SVGIG (reference sequence). The CDR3 sequence is 13 residues long. The V gene lost 2 bases and the J gene lost 0 bases, with 5 bases spanning the gap. This clonotype appeared many times. Its antigen remains unidentified. Findings and limits, study-wide: Expanded thyroid clonotypes (above 0.001) were mostly also found in blood.

Amplification yielded TCR beta CDR3 regions, with RNA transcripts as the source. The TCR CDR3 first-round RT-PCR relied on the HTBI primer set. Each CDR3 protein gets one entry after TCRdb re-called the multiplex PCR reads with MiXCR. The sample has around 440,000 distinct CDR3 sequences; 15% to 19% are singletons. This chain connects TRBV30 to TRBJ1-3, with D uncertain. The receptor was derived from a woman aged 18-29 years with Graves' hyperthyroidism. The sample taken for sequencing was blood. CDR3 region: CAWSTSSGNTIYF. In DNA form, the CDR3 reads TGTGCCTGGAGTACCAGCTCTGGAAACACCATATATTTT.